The present TCR beta chain was sequenced within a study of chemoradiotherapy in HPV16-positive cancers (dated by TCRdb to 2022 to 2024). Some background on the complete study: Candidate HPV-specific T-cell clones and common TCR motifs were defined through functional T-cell assays on cells from a couple of HPV16-positive patients. The study asked whether T-cell immunity to the HPV oncoproteins E6 and E7 changes during chemoradiotherapy and whether this immunity affects survival. TCR repertoires from 86 patients with HPV-related cancers were then used to track the candidate HPV-specific TCRs and motifs. Findings and caveats that apply to the study as a whole: Only two HPV16-positive patients were used to derive the functional definition of HPV-specific T cells, and the survival association was reported for HPV16-positive patients. Among HPV16-positive patients, expansion of HPV-responsive T cells during chemoradiotherapy was associated with better recurrence-free survival. Expansion of candidate HPV-specific clones and E7-related TCR motifs was observed in the tumor microenvironment during treatment, whereas no such expansion was observed for non-HPV-specific T cells.

The germline V gene encodes CDR1 SGHRS and CDR2 YFSETQ. The CDR3 numbers 14 residues from cysteine through phenylalanine. The kept DNA is CDR3 alone, 42 bases in frame from the first base. V loses 0 bases of germline sequence and J loses 5 bases, and the interval between the two ends is 11 bases. Preparation of the library involved the immunoSEQ multiplex PCR assay. The immuneACCESS repertoire file appears here via TCRdb, limited to in-frame rearrangements. These files lack a portion of the clones; in checked studies, under half of the deficit traces to unresolved V genes, and the cause of the others is not known. Across this sample there are over a thousand clones, with around 90% seen only once. The ten top clones hold around 7.2% of the sample. Points on this clone: Its cognate antigen has yet to be identified. Within one base of it there is no much larger clone, and no base qualities were kept.

Because repertoires were sampled repeatedly during chemoradiotherapy, clonal expansion in the tumor microenvironment could be followed. This receptor was taken from a human donor with HPV-associated anogenital cancer. This material consisted of tumor tissue, taken from a patient who underwent chemoradiotherapy. The chain uses TRBV5-1 and TRBJ1-2, and the D gene may be TRBD1, 6 bases matching. The CDR3: CASSLVAGAYGYTF. The base sequence is TGCGCCAGCAGCTTGGTGGCAGGGGCATATGGCTACACCTTC. The entire variable domain, with the stretches around the CDR3 drawn from the reference TRBV5-1 and TRBJ1-2 proteins, is KAGVTQTPRYLIKTRGQQVTLSCSPISGHRSVSWYQQTPGQGLQFLFEYFSETQRNKGNFPGRFSGRQFSNSRSEMNVSTLELGDSALYLCASSLVAGAYGYTFGSGTRLTVV.